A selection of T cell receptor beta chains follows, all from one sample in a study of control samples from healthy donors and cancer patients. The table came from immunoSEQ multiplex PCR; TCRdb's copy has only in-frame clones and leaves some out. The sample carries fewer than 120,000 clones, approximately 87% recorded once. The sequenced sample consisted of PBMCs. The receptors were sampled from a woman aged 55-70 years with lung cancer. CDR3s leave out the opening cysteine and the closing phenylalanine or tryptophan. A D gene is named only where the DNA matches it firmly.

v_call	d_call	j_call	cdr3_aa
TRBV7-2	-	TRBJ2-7	ASSLAPGQYEQY
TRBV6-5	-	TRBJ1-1	ASTKIRALDTEAF
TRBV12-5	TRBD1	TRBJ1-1	ASGPERTGEAF
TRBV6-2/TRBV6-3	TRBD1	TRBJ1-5	ASSYRTGHLLYSNQPQH
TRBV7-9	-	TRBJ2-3	ASSLESDTQY
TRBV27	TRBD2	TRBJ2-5	ASSLFPPGLAGGKETQY
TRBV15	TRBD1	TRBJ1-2	ATSRSGTGNYGYT
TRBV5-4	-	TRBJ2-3	ASSNRDWGSTDTQY
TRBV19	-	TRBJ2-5	ASSIVLAGQGAETQY
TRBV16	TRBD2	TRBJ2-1	ASSQSVGGNNEQF
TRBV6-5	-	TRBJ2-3	ASSYGGQGDTQY
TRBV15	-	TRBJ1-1	ATSRENPWTSSAF
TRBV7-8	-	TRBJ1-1	ASRPRTEADTEAF
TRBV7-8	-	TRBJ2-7	ASSLRGASSYEQY
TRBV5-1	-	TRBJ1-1	ASSLPGTSNTEAF
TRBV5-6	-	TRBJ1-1	ASLGGTVNTEAF
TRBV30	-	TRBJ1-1	AWSVPNQGSEAF
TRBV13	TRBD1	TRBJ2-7	ASSRDRAYEQY
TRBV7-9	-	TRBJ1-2	ASSSSGRGGYT
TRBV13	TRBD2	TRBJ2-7	ASSLGGGGRAYEQY
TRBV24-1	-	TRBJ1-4	ATGRTVDEKLF
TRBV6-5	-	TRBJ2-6	ASSYSTGVGANVLT
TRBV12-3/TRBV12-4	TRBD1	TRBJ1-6	ASRTGISPLH
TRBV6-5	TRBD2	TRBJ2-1	ASSRFIAGYNEQF
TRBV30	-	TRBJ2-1	AWSVVNSHEQF
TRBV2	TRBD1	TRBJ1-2	ASSEDSGGAGLSVLDT
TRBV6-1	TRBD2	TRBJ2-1	ASSEVAGYNEQF
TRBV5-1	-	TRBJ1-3	ASSLGHRDTSGNTIY
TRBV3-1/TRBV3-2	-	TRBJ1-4	ASSQQGISEKLF
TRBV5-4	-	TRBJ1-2	ASAIKKQSFGYT
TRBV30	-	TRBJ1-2	AWRATNYGYT
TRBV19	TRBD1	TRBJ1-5	ASSGTGGNQPQH
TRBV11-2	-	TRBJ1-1	ASSLDEGTEAF
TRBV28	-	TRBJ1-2	ASSLFANYGYT
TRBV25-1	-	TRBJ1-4	ASSEGTVSTNEKLF
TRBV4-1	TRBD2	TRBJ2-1	ASSQDGTSGRGAYNEQF
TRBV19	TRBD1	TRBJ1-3	ASRQGTGPSGNTIY
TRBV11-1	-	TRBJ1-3	ASSFGSRSGNTIY
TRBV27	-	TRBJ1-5	ASWGYGSNQPQH
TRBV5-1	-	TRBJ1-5	ASSLEAGPGQPQH
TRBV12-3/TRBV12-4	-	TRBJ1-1	ASSLRPNTEAF
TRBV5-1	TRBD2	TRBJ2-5	ASSKRTSGGQETQY
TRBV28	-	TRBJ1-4	ASSTREKLF
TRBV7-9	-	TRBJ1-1	ASREGMNTEAF
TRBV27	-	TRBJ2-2	ASSKSRGRGDTGELF
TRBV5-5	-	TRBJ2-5	ASSSQGGAEETQY
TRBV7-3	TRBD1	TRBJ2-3	ASSRTGVFTDTQY
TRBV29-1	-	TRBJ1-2	SVEGGGASYGYT
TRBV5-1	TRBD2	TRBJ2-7	ASSFPELAGKTYEQY
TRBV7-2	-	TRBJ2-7	ASSFTSGSPYEQY
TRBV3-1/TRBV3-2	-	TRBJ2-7	ASSQEWRGSYEQY
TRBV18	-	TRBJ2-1	ASSPPVYNEQF
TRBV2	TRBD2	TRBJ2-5	ASREILAGGSETQY
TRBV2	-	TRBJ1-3	ASSTGSSGNTIY
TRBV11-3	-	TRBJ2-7	ASSSPGNTYEQY
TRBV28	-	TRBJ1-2	ASRGAGYGYT
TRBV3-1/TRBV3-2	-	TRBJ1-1	ASSQGGVKNTEAF
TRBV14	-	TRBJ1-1	ASSRQGYTEAF
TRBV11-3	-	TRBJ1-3	ASRQGTGNTIY